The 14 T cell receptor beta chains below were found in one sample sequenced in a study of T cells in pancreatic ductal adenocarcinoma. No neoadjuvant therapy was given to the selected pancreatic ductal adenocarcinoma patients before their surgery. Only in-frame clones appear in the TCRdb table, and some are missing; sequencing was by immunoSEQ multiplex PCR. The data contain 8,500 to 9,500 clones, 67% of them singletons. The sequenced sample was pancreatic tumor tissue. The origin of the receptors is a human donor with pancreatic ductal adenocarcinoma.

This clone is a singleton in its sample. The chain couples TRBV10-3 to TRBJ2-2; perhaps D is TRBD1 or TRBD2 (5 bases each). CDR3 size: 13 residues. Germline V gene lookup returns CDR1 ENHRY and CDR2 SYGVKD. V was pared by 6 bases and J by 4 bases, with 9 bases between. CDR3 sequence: CAISRESTGELFF. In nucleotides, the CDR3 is TGTGCCATCAGCAGGGAGAGCACCGGGGAGCTGTTTTTT.

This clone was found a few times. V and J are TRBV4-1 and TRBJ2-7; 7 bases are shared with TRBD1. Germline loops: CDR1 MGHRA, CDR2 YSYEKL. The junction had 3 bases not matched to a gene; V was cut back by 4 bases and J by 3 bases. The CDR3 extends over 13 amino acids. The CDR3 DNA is TGCGCCAGCAGCCGGGACAGAGGCTACGAGCAGTACTTC. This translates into CASSRDRGYEQYF.

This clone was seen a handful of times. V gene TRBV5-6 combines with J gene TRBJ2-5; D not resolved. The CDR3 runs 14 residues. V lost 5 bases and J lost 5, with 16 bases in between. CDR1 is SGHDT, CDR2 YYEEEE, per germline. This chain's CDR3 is CASRIGQESETQYF. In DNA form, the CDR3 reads TGTGCCAGCAGAATAGGGCAAGAATCGGAGACCCAGTACTTC.

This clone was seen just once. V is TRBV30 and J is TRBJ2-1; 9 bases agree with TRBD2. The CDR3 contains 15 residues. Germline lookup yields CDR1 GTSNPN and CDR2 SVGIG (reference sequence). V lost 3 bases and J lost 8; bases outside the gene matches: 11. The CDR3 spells CAWSGAGGPVDEQFF. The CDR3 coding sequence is TGTGCCTGGAGCGGGGCGGGGGGGCCGGTGGATGAGCAGTTCTTC. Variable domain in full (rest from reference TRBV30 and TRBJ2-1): SQTIHQWPATLVQPVGSPLSLECTVEGTSNPNLYWYRQAAGRGLQLLFYSVGIGQISSEVPQNLSASRPQDRQFILSSKKLLLSDSGFYLCAWSGAGGPVDEQFFGPGTRLTVL.

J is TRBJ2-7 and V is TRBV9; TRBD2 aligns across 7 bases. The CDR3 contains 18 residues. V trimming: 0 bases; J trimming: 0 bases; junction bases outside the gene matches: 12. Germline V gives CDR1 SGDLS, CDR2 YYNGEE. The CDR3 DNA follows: TGTGCCAGCAGCGTAGACAGTGTCGGGGCTAGCGGCTCCTACGAGCAGTACTTC. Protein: CASSVDSVGASGSYEQYF.

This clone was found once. As DNA, the CDR3 is TGTGCCGCTTCAACCTCAGGCTACACCTTC. The encoded protein is CAASTSGYTF. The chain links TRBV6-1 to TRBJ1-2, with D unclear. The CDR3 contains 10 residues. The germline CDR1 and CDR2 sequences are MNHNS and SASEGT. V lost 11 bases and J lost 8, with 12 bases in between.

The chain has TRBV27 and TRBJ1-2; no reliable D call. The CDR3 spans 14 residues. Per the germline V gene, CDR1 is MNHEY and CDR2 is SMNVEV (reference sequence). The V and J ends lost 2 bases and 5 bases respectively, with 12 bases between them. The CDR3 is CASSLRPGGYGYTF. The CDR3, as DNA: TGTGCCAGCAGTTTAAGGCCGGGAGGGTATGGCTACACCTTC.

This CDR3 is CASSLALPYEQYF. Here the CDR3 DNA reads TGTGCCAGCAGTCTAGCTCTGCCCTACGAGCAGTACTTC. The chain has TRBV2 and TRBJ2-7; a weak D match, TRBD2 (5 bases). Germline V gives CDR1 SNHLY, CDR2 FYNNEI. The CDR3 contains 13 residues. Trimming took off 5 bases at V and 2 bases at J, with 10 bases between the two ends.

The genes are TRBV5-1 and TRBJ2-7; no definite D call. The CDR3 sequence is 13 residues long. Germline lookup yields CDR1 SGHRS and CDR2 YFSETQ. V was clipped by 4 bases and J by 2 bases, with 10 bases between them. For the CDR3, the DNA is TGCGCCAGCAGCCTGGAAGGGACCTACGAGCAGTACTTC. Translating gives CASSLEGTYEQYF.

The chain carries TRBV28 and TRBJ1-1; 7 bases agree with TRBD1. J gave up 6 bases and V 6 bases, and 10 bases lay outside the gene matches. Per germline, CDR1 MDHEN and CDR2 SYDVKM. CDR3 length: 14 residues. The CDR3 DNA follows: TGTGCCAGCAGGAATACAGACAGGGTGTCTGAAGCTTTCTTT. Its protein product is CASRNTDRVSEAFF.

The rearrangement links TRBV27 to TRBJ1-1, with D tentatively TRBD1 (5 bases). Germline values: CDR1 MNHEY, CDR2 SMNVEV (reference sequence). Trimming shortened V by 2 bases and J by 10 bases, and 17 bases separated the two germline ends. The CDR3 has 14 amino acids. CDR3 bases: TGTGCCAGCAGTTTAAACAGACAGAGCGATGGAGCTTTCTTT. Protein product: CASSLNRQSDGAFF.

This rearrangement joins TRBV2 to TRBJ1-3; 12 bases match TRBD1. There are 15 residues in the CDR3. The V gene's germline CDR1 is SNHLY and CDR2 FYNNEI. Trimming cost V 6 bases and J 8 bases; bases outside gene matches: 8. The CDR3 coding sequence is TGTGCCAGCAGCGATCGGGACAGGGGGCAGGACACCATATATTTT. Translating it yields CASSDRDRGQDTIYF.

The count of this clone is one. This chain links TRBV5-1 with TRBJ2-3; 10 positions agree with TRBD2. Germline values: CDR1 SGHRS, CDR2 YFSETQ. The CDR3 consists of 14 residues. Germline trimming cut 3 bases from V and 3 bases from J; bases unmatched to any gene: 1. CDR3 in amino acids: CASSSGLATDTQYF. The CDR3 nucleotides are TGCGCCAGCAGCTCGGGACTAGCGACAGATACGCAGTATTTT.

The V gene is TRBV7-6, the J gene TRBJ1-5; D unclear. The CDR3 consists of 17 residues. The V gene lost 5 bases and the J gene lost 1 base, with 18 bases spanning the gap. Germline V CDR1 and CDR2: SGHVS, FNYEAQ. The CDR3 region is CASSPSLGGVSNQPQHF. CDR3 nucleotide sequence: TGTGCCAGCAGCCCTTCTCTGGGCGGGGTCAGCAATCAGCCCCAGCATTTT.